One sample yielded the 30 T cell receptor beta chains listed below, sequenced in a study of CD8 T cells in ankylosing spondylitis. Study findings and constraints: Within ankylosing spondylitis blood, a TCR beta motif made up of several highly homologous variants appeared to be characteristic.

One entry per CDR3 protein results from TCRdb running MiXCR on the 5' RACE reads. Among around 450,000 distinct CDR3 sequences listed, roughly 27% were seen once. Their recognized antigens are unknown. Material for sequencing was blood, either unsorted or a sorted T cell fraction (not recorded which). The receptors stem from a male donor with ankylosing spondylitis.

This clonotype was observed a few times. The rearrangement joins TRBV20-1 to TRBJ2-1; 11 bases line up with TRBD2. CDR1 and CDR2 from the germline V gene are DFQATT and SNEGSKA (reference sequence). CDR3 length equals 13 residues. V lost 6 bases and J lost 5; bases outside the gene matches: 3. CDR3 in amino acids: CSALTSGNNEQFF. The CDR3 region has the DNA TGCAGTGCCCTGACTAGCGGGAACAATGAGCAGTTCTTC.

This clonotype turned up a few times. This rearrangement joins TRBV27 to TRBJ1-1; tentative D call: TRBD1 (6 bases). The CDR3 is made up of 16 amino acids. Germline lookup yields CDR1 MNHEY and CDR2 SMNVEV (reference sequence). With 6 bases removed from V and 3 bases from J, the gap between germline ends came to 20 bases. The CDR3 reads CASSLTGWATDTEAFF. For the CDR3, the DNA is TGTGCCAGCAGCCTCACAGGGTGGGCAACTGACACTGAAGCTTTCTTT.

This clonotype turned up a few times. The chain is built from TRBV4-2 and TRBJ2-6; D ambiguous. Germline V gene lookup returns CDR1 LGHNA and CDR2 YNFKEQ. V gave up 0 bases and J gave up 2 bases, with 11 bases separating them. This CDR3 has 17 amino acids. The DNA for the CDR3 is TGTGCCAGCAGCCAAGAGTACAGTAGAACTGGGGCCAACGTCCTGACTTTC. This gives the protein CASSQEYSRTGANVLTF.

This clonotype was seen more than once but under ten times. CDR3 DNA: TGTGCCAGCAGCTTGGAAGCAGGGGGCGTCGGTGAAAAACTGTTTTTT. Its protein is CASSLEAGGVGEKLFF. The chain recombines TRBV7-9 with TRBJ1-4, with 8 bases fitting TRBD1. This CDR3 spans 16 amino acids. Trimming at V came to 3 bases and at J to 7 bases, leaving 10 bases not matched to a gene. CDR1 SEHNR and CDR2 FQNEAQ come from the germline V gene (reference sequence).

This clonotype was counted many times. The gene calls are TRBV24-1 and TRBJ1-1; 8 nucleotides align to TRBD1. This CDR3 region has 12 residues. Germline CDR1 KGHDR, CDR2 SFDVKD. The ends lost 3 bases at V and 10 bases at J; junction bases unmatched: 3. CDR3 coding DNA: TGTGCCACCAGTGATCCTGGGACAGGAGCTTTCTTT. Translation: CATSDPGTGAFF.

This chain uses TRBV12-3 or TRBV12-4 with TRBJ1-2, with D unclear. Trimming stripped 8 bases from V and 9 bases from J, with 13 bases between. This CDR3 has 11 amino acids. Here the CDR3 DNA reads TGTGCCAGCTTCCCGGGGAATAGCTACACCTTC. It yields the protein CASFPGNSYTF.

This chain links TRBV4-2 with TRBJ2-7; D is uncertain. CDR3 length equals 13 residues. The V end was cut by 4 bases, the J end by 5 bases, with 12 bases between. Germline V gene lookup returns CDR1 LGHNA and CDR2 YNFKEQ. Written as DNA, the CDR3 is TGTGCCAGCAGCCCCAACCAATCAGACGAGCAGTACTTC. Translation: CASSPNQSDEQYF.

This CDR3 reads CATSREAAGAYNEQFF. As DNA, the CDR3 is TGTGCCACCAGCAGAGAGGCTGCGGGAGCCTACAATGAGCAGTTCTTC. The chain is built from TRBV15 and TRBJ2-1; 7 nucleotides align to TRBD2. The ends lost 0 bases at V and 2 bases at J; junction bases unmatched: 4. There are 16 residues in the CDR3. Per germline, CDR1 LNHNV and CDR2 YYDKDF (reference sequence).

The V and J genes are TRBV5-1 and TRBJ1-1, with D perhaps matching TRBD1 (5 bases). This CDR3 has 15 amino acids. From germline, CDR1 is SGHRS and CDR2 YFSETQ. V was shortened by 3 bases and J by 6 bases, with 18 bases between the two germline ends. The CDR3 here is CASSSTGGKGAEAFF. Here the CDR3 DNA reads TGCGCCAGCAGCTCAACGGGGGGAAAAGGGGCTGAAGCTTTCTTT.

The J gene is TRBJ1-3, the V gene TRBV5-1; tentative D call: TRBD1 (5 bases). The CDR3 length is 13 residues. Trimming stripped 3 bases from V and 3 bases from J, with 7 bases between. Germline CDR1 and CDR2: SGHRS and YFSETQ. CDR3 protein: CASSWDGGNTIYF. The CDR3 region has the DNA TGCGCCAGCAGCTGGGACGGTGGAAACACCATATATTTT.

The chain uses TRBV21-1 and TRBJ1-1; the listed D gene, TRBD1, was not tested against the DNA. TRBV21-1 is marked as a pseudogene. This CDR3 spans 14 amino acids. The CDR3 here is CASSKIGQGRAAFF. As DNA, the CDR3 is TGTGCCAGCAGCAAAATCGGACAGGGAAGGGCAGCTTTCTTT.

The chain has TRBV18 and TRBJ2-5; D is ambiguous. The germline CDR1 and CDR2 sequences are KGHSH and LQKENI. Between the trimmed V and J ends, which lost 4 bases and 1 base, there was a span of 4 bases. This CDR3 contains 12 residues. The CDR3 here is CASSRSQETQYF. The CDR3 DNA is TGTGCCAGCTCACGATCCCAAGAGACCCAGTACTTC.

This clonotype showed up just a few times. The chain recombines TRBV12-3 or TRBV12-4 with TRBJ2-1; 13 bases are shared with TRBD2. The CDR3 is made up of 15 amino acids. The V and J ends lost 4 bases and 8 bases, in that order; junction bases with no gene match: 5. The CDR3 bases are TGTGCCAGCAGTTCCACTAGCGGGAGGGGTTATGAGCAGTTCTTC. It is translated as CASSSTSGRGYEQFF.

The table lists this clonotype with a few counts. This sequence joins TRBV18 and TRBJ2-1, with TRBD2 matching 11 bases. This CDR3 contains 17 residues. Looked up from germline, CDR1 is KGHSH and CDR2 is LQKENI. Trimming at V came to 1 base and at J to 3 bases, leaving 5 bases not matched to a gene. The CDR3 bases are TGTGCCAGCTCACCACTTGGGACTAGCGGTTACTACAATGAGCAGTTCTTC. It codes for CASSPLGTSGYYNEQFF.

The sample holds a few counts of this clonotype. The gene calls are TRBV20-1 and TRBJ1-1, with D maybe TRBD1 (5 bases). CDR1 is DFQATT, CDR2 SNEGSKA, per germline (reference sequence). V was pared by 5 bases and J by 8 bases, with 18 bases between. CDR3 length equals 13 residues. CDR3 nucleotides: TGCAGTGCTGAACGGGACCCGTCTTCGGAAGCTTTCTTT. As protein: CSAERDPSSEAFF.

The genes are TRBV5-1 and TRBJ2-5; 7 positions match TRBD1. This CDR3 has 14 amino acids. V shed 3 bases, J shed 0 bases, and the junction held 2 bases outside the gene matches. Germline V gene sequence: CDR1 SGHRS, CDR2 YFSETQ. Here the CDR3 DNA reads TGCGCCAGCAGCTATGACAGGGACCAAGAGACCCAGTACTTC. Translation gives CASSYDRDQETQYF. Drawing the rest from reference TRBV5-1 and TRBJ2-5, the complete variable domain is KAGVTQTPRYLIKTRGQQVTLSCSPISGHRSVSWYQQTPGQGLQFLFEYFSETQRNKGNFPGRFSGRQFSNSRSEMNVSTLELGDSALYLCASSYDRDQETQYFGPGTRLLVL.

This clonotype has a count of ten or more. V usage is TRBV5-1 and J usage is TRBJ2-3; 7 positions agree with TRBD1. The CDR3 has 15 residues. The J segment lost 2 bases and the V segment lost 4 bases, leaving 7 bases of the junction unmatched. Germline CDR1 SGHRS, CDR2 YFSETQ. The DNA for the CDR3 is TGCGCCAGCAGCCAGGAAGACAGGGACACAGATACGCAGTATTTT. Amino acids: CASSQEDRDTDTQYF.

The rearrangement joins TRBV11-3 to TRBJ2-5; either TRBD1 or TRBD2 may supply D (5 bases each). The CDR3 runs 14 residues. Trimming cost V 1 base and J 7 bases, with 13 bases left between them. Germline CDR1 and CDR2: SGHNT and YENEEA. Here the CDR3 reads CASSLGDGTRTQYF. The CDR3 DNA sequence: TGTGCCAGCAGCTTAGGGGACGGGACCCGGACCCAGTACTTC.

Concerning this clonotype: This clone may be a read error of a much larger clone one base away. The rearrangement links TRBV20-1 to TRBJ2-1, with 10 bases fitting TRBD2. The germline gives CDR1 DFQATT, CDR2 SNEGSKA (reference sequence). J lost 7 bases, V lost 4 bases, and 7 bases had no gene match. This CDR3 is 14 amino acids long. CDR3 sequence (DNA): TGCAGTGCTACCCTAGCGGGAGAAATGAATGAGCAGTTCTTC. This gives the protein CSATLAGEMNEQFF.

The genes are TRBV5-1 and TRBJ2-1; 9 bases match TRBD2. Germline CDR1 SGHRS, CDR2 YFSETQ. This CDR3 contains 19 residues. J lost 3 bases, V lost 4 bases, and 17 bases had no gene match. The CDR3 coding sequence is TGCGCCAGCAGCCAAGTGACAGGGCCTAGCGGGACAATCTACAATGAGCAGTTCTTC. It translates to CASSQVTGPSGTIYNEQFF.

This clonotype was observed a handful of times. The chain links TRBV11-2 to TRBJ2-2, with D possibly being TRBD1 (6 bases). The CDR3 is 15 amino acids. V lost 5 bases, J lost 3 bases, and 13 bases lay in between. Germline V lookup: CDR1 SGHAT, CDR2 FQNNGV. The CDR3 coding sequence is TGTGCCAGCAGCCCGTCGGGACAATACACCGGGGAGCTGTTTTTT. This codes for CASSPSGQYTGELFF.

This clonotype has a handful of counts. CDR3 amino acids: CASSSAYNEQFF. The CDR3 nucleotides read TGTGCCAGCAGTTCGGCTTACAATGAGCAGTTCTTC. The chain links TRBV12-3 or TRBV12-4 to TRBJ2-1; unclear D gene. Trimming took off 4 bases at V and 4 bases at J, with 5 bases between the two ends. The CDR3 consists of 12 residues.

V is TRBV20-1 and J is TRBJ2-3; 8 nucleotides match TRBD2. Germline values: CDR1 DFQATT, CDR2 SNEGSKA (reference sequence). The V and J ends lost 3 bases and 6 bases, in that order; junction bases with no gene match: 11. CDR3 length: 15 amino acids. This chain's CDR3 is CSASRSGNLMDTQYF. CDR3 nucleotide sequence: TGCAGTGCTAGTCGTAGCGGGAATTTGATGGATACGCAGTATTTT.

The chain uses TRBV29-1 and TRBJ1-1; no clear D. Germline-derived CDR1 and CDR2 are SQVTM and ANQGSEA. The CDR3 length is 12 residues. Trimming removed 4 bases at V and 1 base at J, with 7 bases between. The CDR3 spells CSVGLGNTEAFF. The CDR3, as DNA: TGCAGCGTTGGATTGGGGAACACTGAAGCTTTCTTT.

CDR3 amino acids: CASSPGARDNEQFF. The CDR3 DNA follows: TGTGCCAGCTCGCCGGGAGCAAGGGACAATGAGCAGTTCTTC. This chain connects TRBV18 to TRBJ2-1, with D possibly matching TRBD2 (6 bases). The V gene's germline CDR1 is KGHSH and CDR2 LQKENI. This CDR3 has 14 residues. The germline V and J ends were trimmed by 6 bases and 5 bases, with 14 bases remaining between them.

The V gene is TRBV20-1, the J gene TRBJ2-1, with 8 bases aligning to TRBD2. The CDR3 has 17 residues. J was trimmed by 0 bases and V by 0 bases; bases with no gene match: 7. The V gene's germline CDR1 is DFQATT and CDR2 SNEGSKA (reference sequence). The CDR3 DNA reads TGCAGTGCTAGAGATCTGTTAGCGGGGTCCTCCTACAATGAGCAGTTCTTC. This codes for CSARDLLAGSSYNEQFF.

The CDR3 here is CASTSTGLNEQFF. The CDR3 DNA reads as TGTGCCAGCACCTCGACAGGTCTCAATGAGCAGTTCTTC. The chain combines TRBV6-6 with TRBJ2-1; TRBD1 is a possible D gene (6 bases). Germline V gives CDR1 MNHNY, CDR2 SVGAGI (reference sequence). CDR3 length equals 13 residues. Trimming pared 7 bases from V and 6 bases from J, leaving 13 bases between.

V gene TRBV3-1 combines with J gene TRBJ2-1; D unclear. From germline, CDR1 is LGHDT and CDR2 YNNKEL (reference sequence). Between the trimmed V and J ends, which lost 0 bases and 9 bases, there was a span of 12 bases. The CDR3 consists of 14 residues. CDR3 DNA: TGTGCCAGCAGCCAAGATCCTGGGCTTATTGAGCAGTTCTTC. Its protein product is CASSQDPGLIEQFF.

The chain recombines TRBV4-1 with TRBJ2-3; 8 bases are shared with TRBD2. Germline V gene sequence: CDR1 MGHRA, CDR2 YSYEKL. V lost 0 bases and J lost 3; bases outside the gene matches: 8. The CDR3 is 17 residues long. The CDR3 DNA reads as TGCGCCAGCAGCCAAGATGCTGTCACTAGCGGTACAGATACGCAGTATTTT. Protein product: CASSQDAVTSGTDTQYF.

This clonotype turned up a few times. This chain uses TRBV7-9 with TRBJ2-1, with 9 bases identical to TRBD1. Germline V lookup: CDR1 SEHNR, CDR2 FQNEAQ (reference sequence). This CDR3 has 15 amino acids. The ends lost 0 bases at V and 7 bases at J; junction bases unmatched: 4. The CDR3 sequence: CASSLAGTGRNEQFF. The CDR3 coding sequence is TGTGCCAGCAGCTTAGCCGGGACAGGGCGGAATGAGCAGTTCTTC.